These T cell receptor beta chains were read from a single sample in a study of blood T cell repertoires in COVID-19. This table comes from immunoSEQ multiplex PCR, and its TCRdb copy is limited to in-frame clones, with some not included. The sample includes approximately 81,000 clones, almost 85% of them seen just once. Source material: peripheral blood. The receptors stem from a human donor in a cohort sampled during active COVID-19. The conserved cysteine and the conserved F or W are not part of the CDR3 here.

v_call: TRBV15
j_call: TRBJ2-7
cdr3_aa: ATSPSGGAGRYEQY

v_call: TRBV11-2
j_call: TRBJ2-1
cdr3_aa: ASSKEQEPF

v_call: TRBV6-5
j_call: TRBJ1-2
cdr3_aa: ASSRGQGNYGYT

v_call: TRBV6-5
j_call: TRBJ1-5
cdr3_aa: ASNPPRDWNQPQH

v_call: TRBV6-5
j_call: TRBJ1-1
cdr3_aa: AITRRIDTEAF

v_call: TRBV7-3
j_call: TRBJ1-1
cdr3_aa: ASSLGGTASEAF

v_call: TRBV7-9
j_call: TRBJ2-3
cdr3_aa: ASSYNPGQGPRGTDTQY

v_call: TRBV5-1
j_call: TRBJ2-7
cdr3_aa: ASSPPGQGFEQY

v_call: TRBV7-2
j_call: TRBJ2-5
cdr3_aa: ASSRAGKGETQY

v_call: TRBV9
j_call: TRBJ1-6
cdr3_aa: ASSAGQRNSPLH

v_call: TRBV29-1
j_call: TRBJ1-2
cdr3_aa: SVGGDRENYGYT

v_call: TRBV5-5
j_call: TRBJ1-3
cdr3_aa: ASSLGSGGSGNTIY

v_call: TRBV19
j_call: TRBJ1-5
cdr3_aa: ASSRPGGLGYQPQH

v_call: TRBV10-3
j_call: TRBJ1-6
cdr3_aa: AISAAGGGSPLH

v_call: TRBV7-2
j_call: TRBJ2-1
cdr3_aa: ASSLVAGRHNEQF

v_call: TRBV19
j_call: TRBJ2-7
cdr3_aa: ASSTGTGSYEQY

v_call: TRBV19
j_call: TRBJ2-7
cdr3_aa: ASNPTGGPYEQY

v_call: TRBV11-3
j_call: TRBJ2-6
cdr3_aa: ASSPRQGSGANVLT

v_call: TRBV6-6
j_call: TRBJ2-2
cdr3_aa: ASSSTGEAGELF

v_call: TRBV2
j_call: TRBJ1-1
cdr3_aa: ASSDGQFNTEAF

v_call: TRBV5-4
j_call: TRBJ2-7
cdr3_aa: ASRPQGHSYEQY